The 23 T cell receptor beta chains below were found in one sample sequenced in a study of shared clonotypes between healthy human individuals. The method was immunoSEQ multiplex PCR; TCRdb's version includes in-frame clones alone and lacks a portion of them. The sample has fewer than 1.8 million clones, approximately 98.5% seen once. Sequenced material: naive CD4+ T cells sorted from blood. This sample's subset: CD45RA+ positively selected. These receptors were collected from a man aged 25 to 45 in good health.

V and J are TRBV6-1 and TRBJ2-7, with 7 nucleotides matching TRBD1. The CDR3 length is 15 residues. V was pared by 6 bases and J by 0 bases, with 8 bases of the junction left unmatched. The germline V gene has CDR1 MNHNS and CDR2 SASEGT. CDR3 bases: TGTGCCAGCAGAGGGGACAGCTATTACTCCTACGAGCAGTACTTC. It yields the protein CASRGDSYYSYEQYF.

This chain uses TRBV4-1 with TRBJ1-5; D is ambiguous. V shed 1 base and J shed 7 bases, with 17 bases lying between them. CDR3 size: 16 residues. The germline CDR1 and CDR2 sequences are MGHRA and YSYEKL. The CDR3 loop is CASSQAEGRTSQPQHF. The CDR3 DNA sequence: TGCGCCAGCAGCCAAGCGGAAGGGAGGACGAGCCAGCCCCAGCATTTT.

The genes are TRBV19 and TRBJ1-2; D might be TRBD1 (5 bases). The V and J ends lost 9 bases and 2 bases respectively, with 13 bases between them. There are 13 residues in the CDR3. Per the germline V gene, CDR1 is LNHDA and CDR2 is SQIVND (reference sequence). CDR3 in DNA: TGTGCCAGCGGTAGGGGCAGAAACTATGGCTACACCTTC. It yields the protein CASGRGRNYGYTF. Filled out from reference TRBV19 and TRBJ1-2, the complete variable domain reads DGGITQSPKYLFRKEGQNVTLSCEQNLNHDAMYWYRQDPGQGLRLIYYSQIVNDFQKGDIAEGYSVSREKKESFPLTVTSAQKNPTAFYLCASGRGRNYGYTFGSGTRLTVV.

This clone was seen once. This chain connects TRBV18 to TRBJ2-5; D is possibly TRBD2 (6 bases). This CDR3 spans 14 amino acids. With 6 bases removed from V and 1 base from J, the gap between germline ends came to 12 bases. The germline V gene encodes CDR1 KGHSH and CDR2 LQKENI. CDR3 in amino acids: CASSHTAGQETQYF. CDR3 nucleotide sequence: TGTGCCAGCTCGCATACAGCGGGCCAAGAGACCCAGTACTTC. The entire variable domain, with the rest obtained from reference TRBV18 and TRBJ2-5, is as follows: NAGVMQNPRHLVRRRGQEARLRCSPMKGHSHVYWYRQLPEEGLKFMVYLQKENIIDESGMPKERFSAEFPKEGPSILRIQQVVRGDSAAYFCASSHTAGQETQYFGPGTRLLVL.

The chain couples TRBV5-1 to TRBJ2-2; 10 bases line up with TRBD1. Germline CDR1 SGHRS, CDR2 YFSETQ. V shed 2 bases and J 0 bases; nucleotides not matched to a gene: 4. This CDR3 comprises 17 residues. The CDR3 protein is CASSFLGTGANTGELFF. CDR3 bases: TGCGCCAGCAGCTTCCTGGGGACAGGGGCGAACACCGGGGAGCTGTTTTTT.

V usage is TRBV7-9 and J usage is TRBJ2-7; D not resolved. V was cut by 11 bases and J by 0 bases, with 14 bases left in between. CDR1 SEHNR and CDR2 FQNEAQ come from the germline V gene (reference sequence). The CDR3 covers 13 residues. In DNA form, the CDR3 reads TGTGCCCGCCTAATCCAGGCCTCCTACGAGCAGTACTTC. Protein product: CARLIQASYEQYF.

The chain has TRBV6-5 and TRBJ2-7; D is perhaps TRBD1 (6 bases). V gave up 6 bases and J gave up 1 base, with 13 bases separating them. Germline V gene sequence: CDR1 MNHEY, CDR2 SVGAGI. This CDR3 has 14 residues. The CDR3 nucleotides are TGTGCCAGCAGCCGCCGGGACAATTCCTACGAGCAGTACTTC. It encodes CASSRRDNSYEQYF.

CDR3 loop: CASCFDISGNTIYF. Written as DNA, the CDR3 is TGTGCCAGCTGCTTCGACATCTCTGGAAACACCATATATTTT. This sequence joins TRBV19 and TRBJ1-3; D is unclear. CDR1 and CDR2 from the germline V gene are LNHDA and SQIVND (reference sequence). V lost 9 bases to trimming and J lost 0 bases, with 12 bases between them. The CDR3 length is 14 residues.

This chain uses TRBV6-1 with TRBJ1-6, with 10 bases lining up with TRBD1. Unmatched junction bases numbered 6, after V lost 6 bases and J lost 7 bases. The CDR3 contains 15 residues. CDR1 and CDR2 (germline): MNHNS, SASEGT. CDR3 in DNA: TGTGCCAGCAGCACCGGGACAGGGGACAATTCACCCCTCCACTTT. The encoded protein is CASSTGTGDNSPLHF.

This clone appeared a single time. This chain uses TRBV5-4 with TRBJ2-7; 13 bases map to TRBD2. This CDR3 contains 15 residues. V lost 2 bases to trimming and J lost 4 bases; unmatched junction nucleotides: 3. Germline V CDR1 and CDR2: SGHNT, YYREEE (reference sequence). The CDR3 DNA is TGTGCCAGCAGCTTCCGGACTAGCGGGAGTTACGAGCAGTACTTC. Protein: CASSFRTSGSYEQYF.

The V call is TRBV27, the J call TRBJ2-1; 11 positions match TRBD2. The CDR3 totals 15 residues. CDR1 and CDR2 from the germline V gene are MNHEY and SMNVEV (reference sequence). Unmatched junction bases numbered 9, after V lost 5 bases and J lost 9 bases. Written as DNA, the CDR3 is TGTGCCAGCAGTGCCTTAGCGGGAGGGTCGGGTGAGCAGTTCTTC. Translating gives CASSALAGGSGEQFF.

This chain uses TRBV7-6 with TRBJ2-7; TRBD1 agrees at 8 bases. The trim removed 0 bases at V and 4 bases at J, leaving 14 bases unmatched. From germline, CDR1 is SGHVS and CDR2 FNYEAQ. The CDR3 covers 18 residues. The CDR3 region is CASSLASVTGAFPYEQYF. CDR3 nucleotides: TGTGCCAGCAGCTTAGCGTCTGTGACAGGGGCCTTCCCTTACGAGCAGTACTTC. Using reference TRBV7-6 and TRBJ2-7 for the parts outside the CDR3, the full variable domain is GAGVSQSPRYKVTKRGQDVALRCDPISGHVSLYWYRQALGQGPEFLTYFNYEAQQDKSGLPNDRFSAERPEGSISTLTIQRTEQRDSAMYRCASSLASVTGAFPYEQYFGPGTRLTVT.

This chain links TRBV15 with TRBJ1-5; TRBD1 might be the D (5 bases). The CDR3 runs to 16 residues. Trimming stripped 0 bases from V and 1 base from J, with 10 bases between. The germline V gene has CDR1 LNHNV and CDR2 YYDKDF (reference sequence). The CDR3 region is CATSRDTGPSNQPQHF. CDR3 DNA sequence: TGTGCCACCAGCAGAGATACGGGACCCAGCAATCAGCCCCAGCATTTT.

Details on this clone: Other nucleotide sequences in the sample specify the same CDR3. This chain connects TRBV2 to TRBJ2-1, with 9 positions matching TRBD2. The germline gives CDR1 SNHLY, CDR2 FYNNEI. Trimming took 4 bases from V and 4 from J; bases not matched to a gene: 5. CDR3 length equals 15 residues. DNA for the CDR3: TGTGCCAGCAGTGGCTTAGCGGGAGTTTACAATGAGCAGTTCTTC. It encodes CASSGLAGVYNEQFF.

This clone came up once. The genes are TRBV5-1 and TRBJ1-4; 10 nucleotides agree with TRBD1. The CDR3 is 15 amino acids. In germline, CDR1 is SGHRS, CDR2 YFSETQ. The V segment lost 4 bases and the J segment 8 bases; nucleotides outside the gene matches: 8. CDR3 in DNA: TGCGCCAGCAGCGAAACCGGGACAGGGGACGAAAAACTGTTTTTT. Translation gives CASSETGTGDEKLFF.

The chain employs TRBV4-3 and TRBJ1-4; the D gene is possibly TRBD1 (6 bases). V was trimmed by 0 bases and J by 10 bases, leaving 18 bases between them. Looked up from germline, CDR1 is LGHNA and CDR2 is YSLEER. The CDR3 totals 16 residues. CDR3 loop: CASSQEGGQALVKLFF. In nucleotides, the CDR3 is TGCGCCAGCAGCCAAGAAGGGGGGCAAGCTTTGGTAAAACTGTTTTTT.

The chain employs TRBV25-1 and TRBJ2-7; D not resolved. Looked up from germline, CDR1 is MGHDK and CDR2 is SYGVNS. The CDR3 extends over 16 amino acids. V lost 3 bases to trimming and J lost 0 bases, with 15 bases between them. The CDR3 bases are TGTGCCAGCAGTGACTCCCCTCCTAAAGCCTCCTACGAGCAGTACTTC. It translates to CASSDSPPKASYEQYF.

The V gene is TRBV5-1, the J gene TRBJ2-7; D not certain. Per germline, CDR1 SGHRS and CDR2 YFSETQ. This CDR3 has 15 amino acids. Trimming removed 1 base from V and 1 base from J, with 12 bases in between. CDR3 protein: CASSLWKSKSYEQYF. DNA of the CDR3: TGCGCCAGCAGCTTGTGGAAGTCAAAGTCCTACGAGCAGTACTTC.

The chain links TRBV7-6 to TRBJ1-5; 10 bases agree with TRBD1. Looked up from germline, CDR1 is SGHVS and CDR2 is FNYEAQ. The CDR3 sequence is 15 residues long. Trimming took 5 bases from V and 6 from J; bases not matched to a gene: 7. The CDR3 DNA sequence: TGTGCCAGCAGCCCCCGGACAGGGGGGAGTCAGCCCCAGCATTTT. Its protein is CASSPRTGGSQPQHF.

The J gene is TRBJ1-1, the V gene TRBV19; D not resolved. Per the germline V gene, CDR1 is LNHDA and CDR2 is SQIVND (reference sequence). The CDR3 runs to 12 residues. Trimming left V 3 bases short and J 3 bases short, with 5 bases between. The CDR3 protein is CASSMTYTEAFF. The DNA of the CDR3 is TGTGCCAGTAGTATGACTTACACTGAAGCTTTCTTT.

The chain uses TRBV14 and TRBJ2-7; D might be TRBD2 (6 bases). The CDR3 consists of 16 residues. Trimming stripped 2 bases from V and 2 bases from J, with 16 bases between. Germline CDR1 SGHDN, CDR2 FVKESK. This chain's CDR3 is CASSQLAGLDAYEQYF. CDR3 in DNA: TGTGCCAGCAGCCAACTGGCGGGATTAGACGCCTACGAGCAGTACTTC.

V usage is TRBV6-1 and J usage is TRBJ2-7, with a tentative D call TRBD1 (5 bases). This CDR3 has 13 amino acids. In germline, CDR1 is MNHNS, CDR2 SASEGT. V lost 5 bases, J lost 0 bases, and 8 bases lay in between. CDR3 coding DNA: TGTGCCAGCAGTCAGACAGTCTCCTACGAGCAGTACTTC. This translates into CASSQTVSYEQYF.

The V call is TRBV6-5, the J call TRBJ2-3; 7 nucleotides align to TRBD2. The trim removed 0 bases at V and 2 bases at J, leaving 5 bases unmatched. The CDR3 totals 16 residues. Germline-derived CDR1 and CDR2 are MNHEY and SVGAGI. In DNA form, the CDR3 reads TGTGCCAGCAGTTACTCTATGGGGGGGTCCACAGATACGCAGTATTTT. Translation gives CASSYSMGGSTDTQYF.